This T cell receptor beta chain appears in the sequencing data of a study of vaccination effects on CD4 cells after COVID-19. As regards this clone: The antigen remains unidentified.

V was cut by 1 base and J by 0 bases, with 7 bases left in between. The CDR3 loop spans 14 amino acids. The V gene's germline CDR1 is SGHDT and CDR2 YYEEEE. In the ViraFEST assay, antigen-specific CD4+ clonotypes were identified by expansion after peptide-pool stimulation. Following an approximately 9-day culture, CD4+ T cells were purified. Vaccine administered to participants consisted of two doses of either BNT162b2 or mRNA-1273. Method: immunoSEQ multiplex PCR; TCRdb's copy keeps in-frame clones and lacks some. The profile shows 55,000 to 70,000 clones, less than 80% of them singletons. This receptor was obtained from a human donor who received a COVID-19 vaccine. Sample: CD4+ T cells from PBMCs cultured with HCoV-OC43 spike peptides, taken after COVID-19 vaccination. Regarding subset: HCoV-OC43 spike overlapping peptide pool stimulation. This chain connects TRBV5-6 to TRBJ2-5; the D is unclear. The CDR3 loop is CASSLIPYQETQYF. The CDR3 DNA follows: TGTGCCAGCAGCTTGATACCGTACCAAGAGACCCAGTACTTC.